These T cell receptor beta chains were read from a single sample in a study of T cells after yellow fever vaccination. TCRdb reprocessed the 5' RACE reads via MiXCR and lists one record per CDR3 protein. In the table there are 95,000 to 100,000 distinct CDR3 sequences, 4.5% to 6% of which are singletons. The source was CD8+ T cells sorted from PBMCs, collected 10 days after the yellow fever booster vaccination. The origin of the receptors is a young man who received the YFV17D yellow fever vaccine. Both conserved end residues are part of each CDR3. Fields, in order: V gene, CDR3 length, J gene, CDR3 protein.

>TRBV27|13|TRBJ1-4
CASRSWSNEKLFF
>TRBV5-1|15|TRBJ1-1
CASSLVLGQDTEAFF
>TRBV5-5|14|TRBJ1-1
CASSFRAKNTEAFF
>TRBV7-9|13|TRBJ1-2
CASRGTYNYGYTF
>TRBV5-1|14|TRBJ1-1
CASSSWGKNTEAFF
>TRBV6-2/TRBV6-3|19|TRBJ2-5
CASSYPLMGGPPDQETQYF
>TRBV6-2/TRBV6-3|11|TRBJ2-1
CASTQDRAQFF
>TRBV5-6|14|TRBJ2-5
CASSLGPGRRTQYF
>TRBV4-1|14|TRBJ2-5
CASSQFPAKETQYF
>TRBV5-1|14|TRBJ2-3
CASAPRRPTDTQYF
>TRBV10-2|15|TRBJ2-6
CASSEWTSGANVLTF
>TRBV21-1|10|TRBJ1-5
CAPRPRPQHF
>TRBV6-4|13|TRBJ2-2
CASSDSDTGELFF
>TRBV12-3/TRBV12-4|12|TRBJ2-2
CASRLTVGELFF
>TRBV4-2|15|TRBJ2-5
CASSQGWSIQETQYF
>TRBV4-1|15|TRBJ1-4
CASSQYRAVKEKLFF
>TRBV10-3|17|TRBJ2-6
CAIMATQGRSGANVLTF
>TRBV27|15|TRBJ2-2
CASSSGRGGTGELFF
>TRBV11-2|16|TRBJ2-5
CASSLDNRAREETQYF
>TRBV30|11|TRBJ1-5
CAWGVDQPQHF
>TRBV7-9|15|TRBJ2-7
CASSTMDGGAYEQYF
>TRBV7-9|16|TRBJ2-4
CASSTNRGLAKNIQYF
>TRBV12-3/TRBV12-4|20|TRBJ2-6
CASSLSLGLAAHSGANVLTF
>TRBV30|14|TRBJ2-1
CAWNIGGSINEQFF
>TRBV9|15|TRBJ2-7
CASSSGTGLPYEQYF
>TRBV4-3|16|TRBJ2-1
CASSATAWEPDNEQFF
>TRBV10-3|15|TRBJ1-1
CAIRPLRPGNTEAFF
>TRBV19|11|TRBJ2-1
CASSRYNEQFF
>TRBV7-6|15|TRBJ2-3
CASSLLGQGYDTQYF
>TRBV29-1|14|TRBJ1-1
CSVEVTASNTEAFF
>TRBV5-1|15|TRBJ1-1
CASSWGTGMNTEAFF
>TRBV6-2/TRBV6-3|14|TRBJ2-2
CASTGGQTTGELFF
>TRBV5-5|15|TRBJ2-7
CASSLVLAASYEQYF
>TRBV7-9|13|TRBJ1-6
CASSLGRTSPLHF
>TRBV27|16|TRBJ2-2
CASSSWSRGRSGELFF
>TRBV21-1|14|TRBJ2-7
CASSINRGRHEQYF
>TRBV7-2|14|TRBJ1-5
CASSSTGFNQPQHF
>TRBV27|13|TRBJ1-1
CATATGSYTEAFF
>TRBV5-6|17|TRBJ1-2
CASSPGHSVLVPYGYTF
>TRBV6-1|16|TRBJ1-2
CASSQRTAVLNYGYTF
>TRBV7-7|12|TRBJ2-2
CASSSGFGELFF
>TRBV10-3|15|TRBJ2-3
CAIRTGTGDADTQYF
>TRBV5-1|14|TRBJ2-3
CASTIWTSTDTQYF
>TRBV6-5|15|TRBJ2-1
CASRTSGGLGNEQFF
>TRBV4-1|15|TRBJ2-6
CASSQDWGGANVLTF